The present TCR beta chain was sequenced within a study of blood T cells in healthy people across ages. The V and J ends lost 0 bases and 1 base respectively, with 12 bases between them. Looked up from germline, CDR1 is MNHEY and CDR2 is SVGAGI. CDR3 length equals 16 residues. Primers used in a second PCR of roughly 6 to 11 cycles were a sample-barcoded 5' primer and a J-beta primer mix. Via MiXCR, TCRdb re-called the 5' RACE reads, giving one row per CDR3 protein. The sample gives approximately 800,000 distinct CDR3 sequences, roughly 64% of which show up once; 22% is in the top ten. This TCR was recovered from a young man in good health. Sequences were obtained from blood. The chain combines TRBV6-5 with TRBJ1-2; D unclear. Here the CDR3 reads CASSYSFAADNYGYTF. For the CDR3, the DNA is TGTGCCAGCAGTTACTCTTTCGCCGCGGATAACTATGGCTACACCTTC.